The present TCR beta chain was sequenced within a study of blood T cell repertoires in COVID-19. The protocol was immunoSEQ multiplex PCR, while the TCRdb copy is restricted to in-frame clones and leaves out a portion. This sample has about 48,000 clones, with approximately 80% found just once. The CDR3 runs 14 residues. Trimming shortened V by 8 bases and J by 3 bases, and 14 bases separated the two germline ends. Germline loops: CDR1 MDHEN, CDR2 SYDVKM. This TCR derives from a man in his forties with acute or convalescent COVID-19. The sample taken for sequencing was peripheral blood. The chain recombines TRBV28 with TRBJ1-5; possible D gene TRBD1, 5 bases. CDR3 loop: CASRTFIPNQPQHF. CDR3 nucleotide sequence: TGTGCCAGCCGGACATTCATCCCCAATCAGCCCCAGCATTTT.